This is a list of T cell receptor beta chains from one sample in a study of CD8+CD57+ T cells in acquired aplastic anemia. TCRdb processed the reads anew with MiXCR; each CDR3 protein has one entry. The table has 190,000 or so distinct CDR3 sequences, approximately 57% seen once. Sequencing was carried out using sorted CD4+, CD8+, or CD8+CD57+ T cells (not recorded which) from PBMCs. Receptors were obtained from a human donor in good health. The CDR3 runs from the conserved cysteine through the conserved F or W. The D gene is left open where the match is weak. The listing skips clone size in some rows; elsewhere it reads once, few, many or a size class.

size	V	J	D	CDR3	DNA
many	TRBV7-2	TRBJ2-4	TRBD2	CASSSTYGAGDIQYF	TGTGCCAGCAGCTCTACGTATGGGGCGGGGGACATTCAGTACTTC
few	TRBV5-8	TRBJ2-1	TRBD2	CASSLVLAGVVYRSYNEQFF	TGTGCCAGCAGCTTGGTGCTAGCGGGAGTAGTTTATAGGTCCTACAATGAGCAGTTCTTC
many	TRBV6-2/TRBV6-3	TRBJ2-7	.	CASSYGPVPPSGRHGDEQYF	TGTGCCAGCAGTTACGGCCCAGTTCCACCCTCGGGCCGACACGGGGACGAGCAGTACTTC
.	TRBV10-1	TRBJ1-6	.	CATRPWGLEYSPLHF	TGCGCCACTCGCCCTTGGGGACTCGAGTATTCACCCCTCCACTTT
.	TRBV7-3	TRBJ2-7	.	CASSLGRGTEQYF	TGTGCCAGCAGCTTAGGTAGAGGGACCGAGCAGTACTTC
many	TRBV9	TRBJ2-1	TRBD2	CASSVGIGEGEQFF	TGTGCCAGCAGCGTAGGGATCGGGGAGGGTGAGCAGTTCTTC
.	TRBV12-3/TRBV12-4	TRBJ2-7	.	CASTLGAGIVEQYF	TGTGCCAGCACCCTCGGTGCCGGGATTGTGGAGCAGTACTTC
.	TRBV6-7	TRBJ2-5	.	CASSFGSGISF	.
.	TRBV25-1	TRBJ1-4	.	CASSGTLLRTTNEKLFF	TGTGCCAGCAGCGGGACATTACTTAGGACAACTAATGAAAAACTGTTTTTT
many	TRBV6-4	TRBJ2-3	TRBD1	CASSDSGQGSDTQYF	TGTGCCAGCAGTGACTCTGGACAGGGATCAGATACGCAGTATTTT
.	TRBV7-2	TRBJ1-3	.	CASRQGTGNTIYF	TGTGCCAGCAGGCAGGGTACAGGAAACACCATATATTTT
.	TRBV10-3	TRBJ2-7	.	CAISDAGYGYTEQYF	TGTGCCATCAGTGATGCTGGATATGGCTACACCGAGCAGTACTTC
.	TRBV10-3	TRBJ2-5	.	CAISESGVLGETQYF	TGTGCCATCAGTGAGTCAGGGGTCCTGGGGGAGACCCAGTACTTC
.	TRBV5-1	TRBJ2-1	TRBD1	CASSLDRGADNEQFF	TGCGCCAGCAGCTTGGACAGGGGGGCGGACAATGAGCAGTTCTTC
.	TRBV7-9	TRBJ2-7	TRBD2	CASSLAGGPTYEQYF	TGTGCCAGCAGCCTAGCGGGGGGGCCCACTTACGAGCAGTACTTC
few	TRBV10-3	TRBJ1-5	.	CAISQDPNQPQHF	TGTGCCATCAGCCAGGACCCCAATCAGCCCCAGCATTTT
many	TRBV6-1	TRBJ2-1	.	CASSDITGIPSYNEQFF	TGTGCCAGCAGTGACATAACGGGAATTCCCTCCTACAATGAGCAGTTCTTC
.	TRBV9	TRBJ1-2	.	CASSVGIGGVEGYTF	TGTGCCAGCAGCGTAGGTATAGGGGGAGTGGAAGGCTACACCTTC
.	TRBV24-1	TRBJ1-5	.	CASAGLNSNQPQHF	TGTGCCAGCGCGGGACTTAATAGCAATCAGCCCCAGCATTTT
.	TRBV12-3/TRBV12-4	TRBJ2-1	.	CASSSPNEQFF	TGTGCCAGCAGTTCTCCCAATGAGCAGTTCTTC
many	TRBV15	TRBJ2-3	.	CATSGELTDSGTDTQYF	TGTGCCACCAGCGGGGAGTTGACCGATTCAGGCACAGATACGCAGTATTTT
.	TRBV19	TRBJ2-6	.	CASSISGPSGANVLTF	TGTGCCAGTAGTATCAGCGGTCCCTCTGGGGCCAACGTCCTGACTTTC
many	TRBV11-2	TRBJ1-1	.	CASSYSTGVNTEAFF	TGTGCCAGCAGCTACTCGACAGGAGTGAACACTGAAGCTTTCTTT
.	TRBV19	TRBJ2-7	TRBD1	CASSTRGQGSSYEQYF	TGTGCCAGTAGTACCCGCGGACAGGGGAGCTCCTACGAGCAGTACTTC
many	TRBV14	TRBJ2-7	.	CASSLDYSYEQYF	TGTGCCAGCAGCCTGGACTACTCCTACGAGCAGTACTTC
many	TRBV9	TRBJ1-1	.	CASSTRGGDATEAFF	TGTGCCAGCAGCACCCGAGGGGGAGACGCCACTGAAGCTTTCTTT
.	TRBV29-1	TRBJ2-2	.	CSVAGSRELMGTGELFF	TGCAGCGTCGCAGGGAGCAGGGAGCTAATGGGGACCGGGGAGCTGTTTTTT
.	TRBV20-1	TRBJ1-5	.	CSASTSYSNQPQHF	TGCAGTGCTAGTACCTCTTATAGCAATCAGCCCCAGCATTTT
many	TRBV19	TRBJ2-5	.	CASSIYGTQETQYF	TGTGCCAGTAGTATCTATGGGACCCAAGAGACCCAGTACTTC
.	TRBV20-1	TRBJ2-7	TRBD2	CSARALTSGGVYVQHF	TGCAGTGCTAGAGCCTTAACTAGCGGAGGAGTTTACGTGCAGCACTTC
.	TRBV7-2	TRBJ2-2	.	CASSLSRRNRVERTGELFF	TGTGCCAGCAGCCTTAGCCGTCGGAACAGGGTAGAGAGAACCGGGGAGCTGTTTTTT
.	TRBV28	TRBJ1-4	.	CASSPPRGKLFF	TGTGCCAGCAGCCCACCGAGGGGAAAACTGTTTTTT
.	TRBV2	TRBJ2-5	.	CASESDEETQYF	TGTGCCAGCGAATCGGACGAAGAGACCCAGTACTTC
.	TRBV14	TRBJ1-6	.	CPLSLMVGLPLHF	TGTCCACTAAGTTTGATGGTGGGTTTACCCCTCCACTTT
.	TRBV7-8	TRBJ1-1	TRBD1	CASSPPGTVPYTEAFF	TGTGCCAGCAGCCCCCCCGGGACAGTACCCTACACTGAAGCTTTCTTT
.	TRBV29-1	TRBJ1-1	TRBD1	CSVVSGGYTEAFF	TGCAGCGTTGTTTCAGGGGGCTACACTGAAGCTTTCTTT
many	TRBV9	TRBJ2-7	.	CASSVGSGDSDEQYF	TGTGCCAGCAGCGTTGGGTCAGGGGATTCGGACGAGCAGTACTTC
once	TRBV7-9	TRBJ1-6	.	CASSWAGSNNSPLHF	TGTGCCAGCAGCTGGGCGGGGTCTAATAATTCACCCCTCCACTTT
.	TRBV15	TRBJ1-1	.	CATSRDHKVGTEAFF	TGTGCCACCAGCAGGGATCACAAGGTGGGCACTGAAGCTTTCTTT